The 19 T cell receptor beta chains below were found in one sample sequenced in a study of glioma-infiltrating T cells after dendritic cell vaccination. Only in-frame clones appear in the TCRdb table, and some are missing; sequencing was by immunoSEQ multiplex PCR. The sample holds about 73,000 clones, over 75% seen once. This material consisted of blood, taken before dendritic cell vaccination. These receptors were obtained from a human donor with glioblastoma.

The chain couples TRBV27 to TRBJ2-5, with 9 bases aligning to TRBD1. V lost 3 bases and J lost 2; bases outside the gene matches: 7. This CDR3 has 16 amino acids. Looked up from germline, CDR1 is MNHEY and CDR2 is SMNVEV (reference sequence). As DNA, the CDR3 is TGTGCCAGCAGTTTCCGGAACAGGGGGCTACAAGAGACCCAGTACTTC. It specifies CASSFRNRGLQETQYF.

The chain uses TRBV6-5 and TRBJ1-5; D unclear. The germline gives CDR1 MNHEY, CDR2 SVGAGI. This CDR3 is built from 15 residues. Deletions cut 0 bases from V and 2 bases from J, with 8 bases between. The CDR3 DNA reads as TGTGCCAGCAGTTACTCGACCGAGGGCAATCAGCCCCAGCATTTT. This sequence encodes CASSYSTEGNQPQHF.

The gene calls are TRBV5-1 and TRBJ2-2, with no clear D. The ends were cut back, 6 bases at V and 4 bases at J, with 13 bases in the middle. The length of the CDR3 is 14 residues. CDR1 and CDR2 from the germline V gene are SGHRS and YFSETQ. The CDR3 coding sequence is TGCGCCAGCACCCGTAGAGGCCCCACCGGGGAGCTGTTTTTT. Translation gives CASTRRGPTGELFF.

The CDR3 DNA reads TGTGCCAGCAGCGTCATTATGGGACTAGCGGGAGGGCCTTTGGGCTACGAGCAGTACGTC. Translation: CASSVIMGLAGGPLGYEQYV. The rearrangement links TRBV9 to TRBJ2-7; 16 bases are shared with TRBD2. The germline gives CDR1 SGDLS, CDR2 YYNGEE. The CDR3 extends over 20 amino acids. V lost 2 bases to trimming and J lost 3 bases; unmatched junction nucleotides: 14.

CDR3 sequence (DNA): TGCGCCAGCAGCTTCGGACTAGCGGGAGGCAATGAGCAGTTCTTC. It is translated as CASSFGLAGGNEQFF. This rearrangement joins TRBV4-1 to TRBJ2-1, with 14 positions matching TRBD2. CDR3 length: 15 amino acids. Per germline, CDR1 MGHRA and CDR2 YSYEKL. Germline trimming cut 5 bases from V and 6 bases from J; bases unmatched to any gene: 3.

The rearrangement joins TRBV6-1 to TRBJ2-7, with TRBD1 matching over 7 bases. There are 14 residues in the CDR3. Germline lookup yields CDR1 MNHNS and CDR2 SASEGT. With V trimmed by 5 bases and J by 2 bases, 6 bases remained unmatched. CDR3 protein: CASSSRDRTYEQYF. As DNA, the CDR3 is TGTGCCAGCAGTAGCCGGGACAGAACCTACGAGCAGTACTTC.

This rearrangement joins TRBV6-1 to TRBJ2-3; possible D gene TRBD2, 5 bases. Germline-derived CDR1 and CDR2 are MNHNS and SASEGT. The V end was cut by 7 bases, the J end by 2 bases, with 10 bases between. This CDR3 has 13 residues. This CDR3 is CASNERVTDTQYF. The CDR3 DNA follows: TGTGCCAGCAATGAGAGGGTCACAGATACGCAGTATTTT.

This rearrangement joins TRBV5-1 to TRBJ1-1; TRBD1 agrees at 9 bases. Per germline, CDR1 SGHRS and CDR2 YFSETQ. Trimming took 0 bases from V and 5 from J; bases not matched to a gene: 11. This CDR3 contains 17 residues. DNA for the CDR3: TGCGCCAGCAGCTTGGATCCCCCGGGACAGGGAAGGACTGAAGCTTTCTTT. As protein: CASSLDPPGQGRTEAFF.

This clone appeared a few times. The chain employs TRBV12-5 and TRBJ1-1; 9 nucleotides align to TRBD1. This CDR3 has 15 residues. The germline gives CDR1 LGHNT, CDR2 FRNRAP. Losses at the gene ends were 5 bases for V and 3 bases for J; bases not matched to a gene: 7. The CDR3 DNA sequence: TGTGCTAGTGGTAAAGGGCGGGACAGGGACACTGAAGCTTTCTTT. Protein sequence: CASGKGRDRDTEAFF.

The V call is TRBV2, the J call TRBJ1-1; TRBD1 agrees at 11 bases. Germline lookup yields CDR1 SNHLY and CDR2 FYNNEI. This CDR3 region has 14 residues. The V gene end was trimmed by 5 bases and the J gene end by 5 bases; junction bases not matched to a gene: 4. The CDR3 here is CASSRTGGWTEAFF. In DNA, the CDR3 is TGTGCCAGCAGTCGGACAGGGGGCTGGACTGAAGCTTTCTTT.

The chain is built from TRBV9 and TRBJ2-2; 11 bases are shared with TRBD2. Germline lookup yields CDR1 SGDLS and CDR2 YYNGEE. Trimming removed 3 bases from V and 0 bases from J; junction bases left unmatched: 7. This CDR3 comprises 18 residues. DNA of the CDR3: TGTGCCAGCAGCGCGACTAGCGGGGACCCTTCGAACACCGGGGAGCTGTTTTTT. This encodes CASSATSGDPSNTGELFF. The entire variable domain, with the rest obtained from reference TRBV9 and TRBJ2-2, is as follows: DSGVTQTPKHLITATGQRVTLRCSPRSGDLSVYWYQQSLDQGLQFLIQYYNGEERAKGNILERFSAQQFPDLHSELNLSSLELGDSALYFCASSATSGDPSNTGELFFGEGSRLTVL.

A note on this clone: At the DNA level, this CDR3 is encoded by other sequences in the same sample as well. The CDR3 here is CASSLGGTSTDTQYF. In DNA, the CDR3 is TGCGCCAGCAGCTTGGGCGGGACGAGCACAGATACGCAGTATTTT. This chain uses TRBV5-1 with TRBJ2-3; D may be TRBD2 (6 bases). The CDR3 has 15 residues. Trimming removed 0 bases at V and 0 bases at J, with 8 bases between. From germline, CDR1 is SGHRS and CDR2 YFSETQ.

This rearrangement joins TRBV5-1 to TRBJ2-2; 7 bases align to TRBD1. With V trimmed by 5 bases and J by 5 bases, 6 bases remained unmatched. The CDR3 consists of 14 residues. Germline V gene data show CDR1 as SGHRS and CDR2 as YFSETQ. The CDR3 reads CASSPRTGTGELFF. CDR3 DNA sequence: TGCGCCAGCAGTCCCCGGACAGGAACCGGGGAGCTGTTTTTT. Using reference TRBV5-1 and TRBJ2-2 for the parts outside the CDR3, the full variable domain is KAGVTQTPRYLIKTRGQQVTLSCSPISGHRSVSWYQQTPGQGLQFLFEYFSETQRNKGNFPGRFSGRQFSNSRSEMNVSTLELGDSALYLCASSPRTGTGELFFGEGSRLTVL.

This rearrangement joins TRBV18 to TRBJ1-2; 7 nucleotides agree with TRBD1. Trimming at V came to 5 bases and at J to 6 bases, leaving 12 bases not matched to a gene. Germline CDR1 KGHSH, CDR2 LQKENI. This CDR3 spans 15 amino acids. The CDR3 sequence: CASSASAGGGDGYTF. In DNA form, the CDR3 reads TGTGCCAGCTCAGCATCTGCTGGAGGGGGCGATGGCTACACCTTC.

J is TRBJ2-1 and V is TRBV2, with a tentative D call TRBD2 (7 bases). Trimming left V 4 bases short and J 4 bases short, with 11 bases between. Germline V gene lookup returns CDR1 SNHLY and CDR2 FYNNEI. The CDR3 extends over 14 amino acids. CDR3 nucleotides: TGTGCCAGCAGTGTGGGAGGGGGTTACAATGAGCAGTTCTTC. Encoded protein: CASSVGGGYNEQFF.

This clone was recorded a few times. V usage is TRBV6-5 and J usage is TRBJ2-3, with D perhaps matching TRBD2 (6 bases). The CDR3 has 15 residues. Germline CDR1 MNHEY, CDR2 SVGAGI. The V end was cut by 6 bases, the J end by 3 bases, with 16 bases between. The CDR3 region has the DNA TGTGCCAGCAGGCTTAGGGGCGGGACGACAGATACGCAGTATTTT. Its translation: CASRLRGGTTDTQYF.

This rearrangement joins TRBV6-1 to TRBJ1-1; tentatively, D is TRBD1 (5 bases). The germline V gene encodes CDR1 MNHNS and CDR2 SASEGT. This CDR3 is 13 amino acids long. Between the trimmed V and J ends, which lost 5 bases and 7 bases, there was a span of 14 bases. This CDR3 reads CASSPPWGGEAFF. CDR3 in DNA: TGTGCCAGCAGTCCCCCGTGGGGGGGTGAAGCTTTCTTT.

The V gene is TRBV12-5, the J gene TRBJ2-1; a possible D gene is TRBD1 (6 bases). This CDR3 region has 13 residues. Trimming took 1 base from V and 11 from J, leaving 12 bases between them. Per germline, CDR1 LGHNT and CDR2 FRNRAP. The CDR3 spells CASGLDQGQKQFF. The CDR3 nucleotides read TGTGCTAGTGGTTTGGACCAGGGACAAAAGCAGTTCTTC.

The chain is built from TRBV27 and TRBJ1-5, with 8 bases aligning to TRBD1. Germline CDR1 is MNHEY and CDR2 is SMNVEV (reference sequence). The junction had 5 bases not matched to a gene; V was cut back by 4 bases and J by 6 bases. The CDR3 runs 14 residues. The CDR3 reads CASSSYRGSQPQHF. CDR3 nucleotide sequence: TGTGCCAGCAGTTCCTACAGGGGGAGTCAGCCCCAGCATTTT.